One sample yielded the 9 T cell receptor beta chains listed below, sequenced in a study of a mutant IDH1 vaccine in newly diagnosed glioma. The protocol was immunoSEQ multiplex PCR, while the TCRdb copy is restricted to in-frame clones and leaves out a portion. The table has roughly 10,000 clones, more than 70% seen once. As to time point: week 23, last vaccination. Doses comprised 300 ug of mutant IDH1 20-mer peptide each, plus topical imiquimod. Their recognized antigens are unknown. Here the sequenced sample was PBMCs, taken from a glioma patient whose treatment included an IDH1 peptide vaccine. The origin of the receptors is a woman in her 40s with glioma. Some clones in this sample may be carry-over from other donors' samples.

The chain employs TRBV6-5 and TRBJ2-5; the D gene is possibly TRBD1 (6 bases). Germline loops: CDR1 MNHEY, CDR2 SVGAGI. The V end lost 6 bases, the J end lost 4 bases, and 6 bases lay between the germline ends. CDR3 length: 11 residues. In nucleotides, the CDR3 is TGTGCCAGCAGAGGGGGAGAGACCCAGTACTTC. The encoded protein is CASRGGETQYF.

This chain connects TRBV30 to TRBJ2-7; TRBD1 matches 8 bases. The CDR3 totals 17 residues. After removal of 1 base from V and 6 bases from J, the junction contained 17 bases not matched to a gene. Germline CDR1 and CDR2: GTSNPN and SVGIG (reference sequence). The CDR3: CAWSESSGDRRIFEQYF. CDR3 DNA sequence: TGTGCCTGGAGTGAGTCCTCGGGGGACAGGCGCATCTTCGAGCAGTACTTC.

The chain couples TRBV7-6 to TRBJ2-7, with 10 bases that match TRBD2. Germline V gene lookup returns CDR1 SGHVS and CDR2 FNYEAQ. CDR3 length: 16 amino acids. Germline trimming cut 2 bases from V and 4 bases from J; bases unmatched to any gene: 8. The CDR3 region is CASSLWASGSGYEQYF. In nucleotides, the CDR3 is TGTGCCAGCAGCTTATGGGCTAGCGGGAGCGGATACGAGCAGTACTTC.

V usage is TRBV19 and J usage is TRBJ2-1, with D uncertain. The length of the CDR3 is 17 residues. V was shortened by 4 bases and J by 0 bases, with 16 bases between the two germline ends. Germline assignment: CDR1 LNHDA and CDR2 SQIVND (reference sequence). CDR3 coding DNA: TGTGCCAGTAGTACACCCCCTCCCGATAGCTCCTACAATGAGCAGTTCTTC. Amino acid sequence: CASSTPPPDSSYNEQFF.

The rearrangement joins TRBV30 to TRBJ2-1; maybe TRBD2 (5 bases). V shed 3 bases and J shed 10 bases, with 16 bases lying between them. The CDR3 covers 13 residues. From germline, CDR1 is GTSNPN and CDR2 SVGIG (reference sequence). The CDR3 is CAWSLSRRGEQFF. For the CDR3, the DNA is TGTGCCTGGAGCCTAAGTAGGCGCGGGGAGCAGTTCTTC.

As to this clone: This same CDR3 is encoded by further DNA sequences in the sample. The chain carries TRBV6-1 and TRBJ1-3; D not resolved. This CDR3 region has 14 residues. Trimming left V 3 bases short and J 4 bases short, with 10 bases between. In germline, CDR1 is MNHNS, CDR2 SASEGT. The CDR3 DNA reads as TGTGCCAGCAGTGACGGGGTATCGGGAAACACCATATATTTT. It translates to CASSDGVSGNTIYF.

The gene calls are TRBV6-1 and TRBJ1-3; no firm D call. From germline, CDR1 is MNHNS and CDR2 SASEGT. The CDR3 runs to 15 residues. The V and J ends lost 1 base and 0 bases respectively, with 7 bases between them. The CDR3 is CASSEGRVSGNTIYF. The CDR3 nucleotides read TGTGCCAGCAGTGAAGGCAGAGTCTCTGGAAACACCATATATTTT.

The chain uses TRBV5-5 and TRBJ2-7; possibly TRBD2 for D (6 bases). Germline loops: CDR1 SGHKS, CDR2 YYEKEE (reference sequence). The CDR3 has 14 amino acids. Trimming shortened V by 0 bases and J by 2 bases, and 9 bases separated the two germline ends. The CDR3 loop reads CASSLVAETYEQYF. The CDR3, as DNA: TGTGCCAGCAGCTTGGTAGCGGAAACCTACGAGCAGTACTTC.

V usage is TRBV10-3 and J usage is TRBJ1-1, with 8 bases identical to TRBD1. The CDR3 extends over 14 amino acids. The junction had 6 bases not matched to a gene; V was cut back by 4 bases and J by 5 bases. CDR1 ENHRY and CDR2 SYGVKD come from the germline V gene. CDR3 nucleotides: TGTGCCATCAGTGTAGACCAGGGGGCGACTGAAGCTTTCTTT. This sequence encodes CAISVDQGATEAFF.